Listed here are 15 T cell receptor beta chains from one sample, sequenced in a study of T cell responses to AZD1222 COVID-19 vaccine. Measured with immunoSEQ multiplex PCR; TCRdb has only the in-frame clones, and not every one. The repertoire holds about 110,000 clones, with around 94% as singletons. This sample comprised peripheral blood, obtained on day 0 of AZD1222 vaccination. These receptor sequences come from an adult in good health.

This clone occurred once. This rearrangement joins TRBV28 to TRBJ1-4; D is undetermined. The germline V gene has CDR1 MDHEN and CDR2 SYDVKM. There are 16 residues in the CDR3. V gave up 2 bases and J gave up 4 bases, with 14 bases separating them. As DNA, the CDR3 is TGTGCCAGCAGTTTAGGGTCCAGGTTGGATAATGAAAAACTGTTTTTT. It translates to CASSLGSRLDNEKLFF.

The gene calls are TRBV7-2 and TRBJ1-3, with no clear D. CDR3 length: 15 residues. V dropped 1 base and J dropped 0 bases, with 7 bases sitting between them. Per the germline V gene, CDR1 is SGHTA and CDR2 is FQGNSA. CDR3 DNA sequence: TGTGCCAGCAGCTTAGGACTGAACTCTGGAAACACCATATATTTT. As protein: CASSLGLNSGNTIYF. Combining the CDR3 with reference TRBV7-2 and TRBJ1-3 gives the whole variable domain GAGVSQSPSNKVTEKGKDVELRCDPISGHTALYWYRQSLGQGLEFLIYFQGNSAPDKSGLPSDRFSAERTGGSVSTLTIQRTQQEDSAVYLCASSLGLNSGNTIYFGEGSWLTVV.

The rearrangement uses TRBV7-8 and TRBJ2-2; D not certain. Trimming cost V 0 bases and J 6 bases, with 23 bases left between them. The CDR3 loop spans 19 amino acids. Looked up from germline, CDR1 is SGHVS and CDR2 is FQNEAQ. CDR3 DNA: TGTGCCAGCAGCTTAGCGTTAAAAAACCCGGACCGGGTGGCCGGGGAGCTGTTTTTT. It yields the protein CASSLALKNPDRVAGELFF.

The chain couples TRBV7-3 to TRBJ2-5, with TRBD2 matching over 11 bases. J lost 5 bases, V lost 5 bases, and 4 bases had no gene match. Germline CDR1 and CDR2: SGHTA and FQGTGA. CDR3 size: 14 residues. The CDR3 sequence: CASSLSGGAETQYF. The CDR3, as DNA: TGTGCCAGCAGCCTTAGCGGGGGGGCGGAGACCCAGTACTTC.

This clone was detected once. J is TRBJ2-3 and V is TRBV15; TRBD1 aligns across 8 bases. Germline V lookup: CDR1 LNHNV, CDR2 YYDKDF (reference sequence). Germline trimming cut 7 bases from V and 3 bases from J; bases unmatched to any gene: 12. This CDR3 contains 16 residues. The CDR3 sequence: CATTTRTGWGTDTQYF. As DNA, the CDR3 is TGTGCCACCACCACGCGGACAGGGTGGGGGACAGATACGCAGTATTTT.

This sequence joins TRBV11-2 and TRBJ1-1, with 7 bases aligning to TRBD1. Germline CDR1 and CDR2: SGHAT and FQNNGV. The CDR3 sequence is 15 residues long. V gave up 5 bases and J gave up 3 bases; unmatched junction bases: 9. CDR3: CASSARGTGDTEAFF. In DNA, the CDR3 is TGTGCCAGCAGCGCCAGGGGGACGGGGGACACTGAAGCTTTCTTT.

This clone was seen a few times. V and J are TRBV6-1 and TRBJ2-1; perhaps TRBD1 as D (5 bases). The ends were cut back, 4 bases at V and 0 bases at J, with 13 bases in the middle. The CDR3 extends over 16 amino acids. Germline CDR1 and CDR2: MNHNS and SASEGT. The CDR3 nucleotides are TGTGCCAGCAGTGGTCTACAGGTTTACTCCTACAATGAGCAGTTCTTC. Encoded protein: CASSGLQVYSYNEQFF.

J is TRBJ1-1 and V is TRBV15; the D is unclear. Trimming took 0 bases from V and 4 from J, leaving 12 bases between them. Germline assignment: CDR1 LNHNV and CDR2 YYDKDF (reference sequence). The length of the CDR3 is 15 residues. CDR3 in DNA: TGTGCCACCAGCAGAGATCTATCGGCGGGCACTGAAGCTTTCTTT. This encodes CATSRDLSAGTEAFF.

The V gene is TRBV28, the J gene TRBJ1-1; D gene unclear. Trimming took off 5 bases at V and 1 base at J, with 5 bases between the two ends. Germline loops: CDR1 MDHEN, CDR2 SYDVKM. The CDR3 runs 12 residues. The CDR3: CASSLTNTEAFF. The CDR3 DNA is TGTGCCAGCAGTCTTACGAACACTGAAGCTTTCTTT.

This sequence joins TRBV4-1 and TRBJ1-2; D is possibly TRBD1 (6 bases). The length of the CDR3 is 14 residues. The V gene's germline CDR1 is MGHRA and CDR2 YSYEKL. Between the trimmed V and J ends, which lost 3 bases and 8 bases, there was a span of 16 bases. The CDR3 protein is CASSQGRGAEGYTF. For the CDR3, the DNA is TGCGCCAGCAGCCAGGGGCGGGGGGCGGAGGGCTACACCTTC.

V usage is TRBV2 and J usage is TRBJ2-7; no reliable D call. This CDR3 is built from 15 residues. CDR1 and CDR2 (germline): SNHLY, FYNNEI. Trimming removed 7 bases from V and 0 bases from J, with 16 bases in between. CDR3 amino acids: CASIISKGSSYEQYF. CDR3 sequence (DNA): TGTGCCAGCATCATTTCTAAGGGAAGCTCCTACGAGCAGTACTTC.

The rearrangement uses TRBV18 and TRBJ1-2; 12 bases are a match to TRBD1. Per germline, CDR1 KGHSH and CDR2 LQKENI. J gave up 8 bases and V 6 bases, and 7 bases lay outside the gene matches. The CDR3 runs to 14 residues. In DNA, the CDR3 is TGTGCCAGCTCGCCCGGGACAGGGGGCATCGGCTACACCTTC. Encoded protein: CASSPGTGGIGYTF.

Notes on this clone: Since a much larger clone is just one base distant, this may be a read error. CDR3 nucleotide sequence: TGTGCCAGCAGCGTAAATAATTCACCCCTCCACTTT. Translation gives CASSVNNSPLHF. The chain combines TRBV7-2 with TRBJ1-6; D ambiguous. There are 12 residues in the CDR3. Per germline, CDR1 SGHTA and CDR2 FQGNSA. V was cut by 5 bases and J by 5 bases, with 4 bases left in between.

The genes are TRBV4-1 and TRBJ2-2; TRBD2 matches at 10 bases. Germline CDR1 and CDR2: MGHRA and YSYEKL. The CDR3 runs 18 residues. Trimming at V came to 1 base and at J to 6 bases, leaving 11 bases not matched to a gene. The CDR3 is CASSQVASGSQGSGELFF. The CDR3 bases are TGCGCCAGCAGCCAAGTCGCTAGCGGGAGCCAAGGATCCGGGGAGCTGTTTTTT.

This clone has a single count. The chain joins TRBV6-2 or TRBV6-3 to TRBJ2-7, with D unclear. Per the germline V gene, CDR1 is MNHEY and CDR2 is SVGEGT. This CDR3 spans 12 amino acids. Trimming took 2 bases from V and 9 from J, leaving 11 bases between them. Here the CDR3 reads CASSYGGERQYF. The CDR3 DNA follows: TGTGCCAGCAGTTACGGCGGAGAGAGGCAGTACTTC.